These 6 T cell receptor beta chains share one sample of origin, sequenced in a study of CD8 T cells in ankylosing spondylitis. Regarding the study as a whole: Among TCR beta sequences, a motif of several highly homologous variants appeared characteristic of ankylosing spondylitis blood.

TCRdb called the 5' RACE reads again in MiXCR, with one record for every CDR3 protein. There are about 500,000 distinct CDR3 sequences in the sample; roughly 13% occur only once, and almost 7% lies in the top ten. These receptors' antigens are unknown. The specimen sequenced was blood, either unsorted or a sorted T cell fraction (not recorded which). The receptors stem from a male donor with ankylosing spondylitis.

V and J are TRBV18 and TRBJ2-2; 7 nucleotides match TRBD1. Germline CDR1 is KGHSH and CDR2 is LQKENI. Germline trimming cut 4 bases from V and 1 base from J; bases unmatched to any gene: 3. The CDR3 runs to 15 residues. The CDR3 here is CASSQGQMNTGELFF. CDR3 in DNA: TGTGCCAGCTCACAGGGACAGATGAACACCGGGGAGCTGTTTTTT.

This clonotype was counted at least ten times. CDR3 DNA sequence: TGCAGTGCTTATAGCGGGATGAACAATGAGCAGTTCTTC. Its protein is CSAYSGMNNEQFF. The chain recombines TRBV20-1 with TRBJ2-1; 8 bases are a match to TRBD2. Germline trimming cut 5 bases from V and 5 bases from J; bases unmatched to any gene: 5. The CDR3 loop spans 13 amino acids. Germline lookup yields CDR1 DFQATT and CDR2 SNEGSKA (reference sequence).

The gene calls are TRBV27 and TRBJ1-4; the match to TRBD1 covers 7 bases. CDR1 MNHEY and CDR2 SMNVEV come from the germline V gene (reference sequence). With V trimmed by 2 bases and J by 2 bases, 5 bases remained unmatched. The CDR3 is 16 residues long. CDR3 sequence: CASSLVTGSTNEKLFF. CDR3 bases: TGTGCCAGCAGTTTAGTGACAGGGTCCACTAATGAAAAACTGTTTTTT.

The chain carries TRBV2 and TRBJ1-1; D might be TRBD1 (5 bases). Germline CDR1 and CDR2: SNHLY and FYNNEI. V was trimmed by 8 bases and J by 0 bases, leaving 10 bases between them. The CDR3 spans 13 residues. The CDR3 region has the DNA TGTGCCAGCCCGGGACCACTGAACACTGAAGCTTTCTTT. Translated, it gives CASPGPLNTEAFF. The complete variable domain, with remaining parts taken from reference TRBV2 and TRBJ1-1, reads EPEVTQTPSHQVTQMGQEVILRCVPISNHLYFYWYRQILGQKVEFLVSFYNNEISEKSEIFDDQFSVERPDGSNFTLKIRSTKLEDSAMYFCASPGPLNTEAFFGQGTRLTVV.

The chain is built from TRBV5-1 and TRBJ2-1; 9 positions agree with TRBD1. The CDR3 has 15 amino acids. V lost 3 bases to trimming and J lost 4 bases; unmatched junction nucleotides: 5. Germline V lookup: CDR1 SGHRS, CDR2 YFSETQ. The CDR3 region has the DNA TGCGCCAGCAGCTGGGGGACAGGGCGATACAATGAGCAGTTCTTC. This sequence encodes CASSWGTGRYNEQFF.

This clonotype was observed a few times. This sequence joins TRBV10-3 and TRBJ2-6; D may be TRBD1 (6 bases). This CDR3 spans 19 amino acids. Germline V lookup: CDR1 ENHRY, CDR2 SYGVKD. V was clipped by 4 bases and J by 0 bases, with 19 bases between them. CDR3 DNA sequence: TGTGCCATCAGTGCGAAGGAAGACAGGAGCTTCTCTGGGGCCAACGTCCTGACTTTC. Amino acids: CAISAKEDRSFSGANVLTF.